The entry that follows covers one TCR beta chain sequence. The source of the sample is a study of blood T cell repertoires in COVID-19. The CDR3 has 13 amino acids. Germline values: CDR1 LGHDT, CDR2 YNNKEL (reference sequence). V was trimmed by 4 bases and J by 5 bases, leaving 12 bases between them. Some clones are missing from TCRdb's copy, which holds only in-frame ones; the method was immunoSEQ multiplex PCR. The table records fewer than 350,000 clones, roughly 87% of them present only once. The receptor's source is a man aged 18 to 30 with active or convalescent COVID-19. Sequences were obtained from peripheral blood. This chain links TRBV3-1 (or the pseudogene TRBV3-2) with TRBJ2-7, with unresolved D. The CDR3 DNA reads TGTGCCAGCAGCCCCCAAGTCGGTAACGAGCAGTACTTC. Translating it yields CASSPQVGNEQYF.